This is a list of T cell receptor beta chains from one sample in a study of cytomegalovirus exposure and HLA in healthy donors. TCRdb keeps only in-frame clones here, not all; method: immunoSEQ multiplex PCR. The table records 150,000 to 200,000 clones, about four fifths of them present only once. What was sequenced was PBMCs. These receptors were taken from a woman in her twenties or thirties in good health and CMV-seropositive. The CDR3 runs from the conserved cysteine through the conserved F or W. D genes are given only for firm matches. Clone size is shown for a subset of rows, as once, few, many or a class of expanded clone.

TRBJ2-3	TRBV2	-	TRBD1	CASSEPRDRGRSTQYF	TGTGCCAGCAGTGAGCCCCGGGACAGGGGGAGGAGTACGCAGTATTTT
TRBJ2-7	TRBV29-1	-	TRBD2	CSVETPASGGPYEQYF	TGCAGCGTTGAAACCCCCGCAAGCGGGGGGCCCTACGAGCAGTACTTC
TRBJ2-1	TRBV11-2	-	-	CASSIRVAWGLVDEQFF	TGTGCCAGCAGCATTCGAGTGGCTTGGGGCCTTGTTGATGAGCAGTTCTTC
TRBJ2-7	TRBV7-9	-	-	CASSSQGRNEQYF	TGTGCCAGCAGCTCCCAAGGGAGGAACGAGCAGTACTTC
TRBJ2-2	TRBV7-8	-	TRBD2	CASSLGAGGLDTGELFF	TGTGCCAGCAGCTTAGGAGCGGGGGGGCTTGACACCGGGGAGCTGTTTTTT
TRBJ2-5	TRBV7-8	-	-	CASSFWPGQETQYF	TGTGCCAGCAGCTTTTGGCCAGGGCAAGAGACCCAGTACTTC
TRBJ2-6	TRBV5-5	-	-	CASSFPQAGANVLTF	TGTGCCAGCAGCTTCCCCCAGGCTGGGGCCAACGTCCTGACTTTC
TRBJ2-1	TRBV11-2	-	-	CASSPMGGQSHNEQFF	TGTGCCAGCAGCCCAATGGGGGGACAGTCACACAATGAGCAGTTCTTC
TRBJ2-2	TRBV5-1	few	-	CASSLDRAGELFF	TGCGCCAGCAGCTTGGATCGGGCCGGGGAGCTGTTTTTT
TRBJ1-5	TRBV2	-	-	CASGRGGSNQPQHF	TGTGCCAGCGGCCGGGGAGGTAGCAATCAGCCCCAGCATTTT
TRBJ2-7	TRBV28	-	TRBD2	CASTLAGQFYEQYF	TGTGCCAGCACCCTAGCGGGTCAGTTCTACGAGCAGTACTTC
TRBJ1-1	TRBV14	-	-	CASSQGPGSGAEAFF	TGTGCCAGCAGCCAAGGGCCAGGATCAGGCGCTGAAGCTTTCTTT
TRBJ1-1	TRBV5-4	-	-	CASSLAGVRNTEAFF	TGTGCCAGCAGCTTGGCGGGGGTTAGGAACACTGAAGCTTTCTTT
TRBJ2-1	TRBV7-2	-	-	CASSTEARYNEQFF	TGTGCCAGCAGCACGGAGGCCAGATACAATGAGCAGTTCTTC
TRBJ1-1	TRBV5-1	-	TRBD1	CASSLRQGAGTEAFF	TGCGCCAGCAGCTTGAGACAGGGGGCGGGTACTGAAGCTTTCTTT
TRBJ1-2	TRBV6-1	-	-	CASLIRQTTYGYTF	TGTGCCAGCCTCATTCGACAGACAACCTATGGCTACACCTTC
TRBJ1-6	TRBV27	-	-	CASSLTDSPLHF	TGTGCCAGCAGCCTAACGGATTCACCCCTCCACTTT
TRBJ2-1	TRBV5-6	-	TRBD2	CASSLAGATYNEQFF	TGTGCCAGCAGCTTAGCGGGAGCTACATACAATGAGCAGTTCTTC
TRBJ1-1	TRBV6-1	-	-	CASSEAVGPGAFF	TGTGCCAGCAGTGAAGCGGTGGGTCCGGGAGCTTTCTTT
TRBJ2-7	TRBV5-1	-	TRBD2	CASSLPAGVYEQYF	TGCGCCAGCAGCTTGCCAGCGGGAGTGTACGAGCAGTACTTC
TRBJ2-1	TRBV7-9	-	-	CASRGGGGLPYNEQFF	TGTGCCAGCAGGGGAGGGGGGGGGCTCCCCTACAATGAGCAGTTCTTC
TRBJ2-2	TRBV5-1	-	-	CASSPRQTTGELFF	TGCGCCAGCAGCCCGCGACAGACCACCGGGGAGCTGTTTTTT
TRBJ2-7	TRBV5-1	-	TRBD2	CASSLSGTSPYEQYF	TGCGCCAGCAGCTTGTCCGGGACTAGCCCCTACGAGCAGTACTTC
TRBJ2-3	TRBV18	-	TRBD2	CASSPLAGGSTDTQYF	TGTGCCAGCTCACCTTTAGCGGGAGGGAGCACAGATACGCAGTATTTT
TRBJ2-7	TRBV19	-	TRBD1	CASSVVHSPTGHNEQYF	TGTGCCAGTAGTGTCGTCCATTCCCCGACAGGGCACAACGAGCAGTACTTC
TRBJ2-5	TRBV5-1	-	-	CASSLLGETQYF	TGCGCCAGCAGCTTACTAGGAGAGACCCAGTACTTC
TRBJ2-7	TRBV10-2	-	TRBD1	CASSESVQGSGAYEQYF	TGCGCCAGCAGTGAGTCGGTACAGGGGAGTGGGGCCTACGAGCAGTACTTC
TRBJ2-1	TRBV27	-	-	CASSLGVVNEQFF	TGTGCCAGTTCTTTGGGCGTTGTCAATGAGCAGTTCTTC
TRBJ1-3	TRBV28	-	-	CASNNPGSGNTIYF	TGTGCCAGCAACAACCCGGGCTCTGGAAACACCATATATTTT